The 10 T cell receptor beta chains below were found in one sample sequenced in a study of T cells after yellow fever vaccination. TCRdb fed the 5' RACE reads into MiXCR, producing one record per CDR3 protein. Of around 530,000 distinct CDR3 sequences listed, about 17% are singletons. Material: PBMCs, obtained 5 to 6 days after the first yellow fever vaccination. These receptor sequences come from a man between 18 and 35 years old who received the YFV17D yellow fever vaccine.

The table lists this clonotype with many counts. CDR3 nucleotides: TGCGCCAGCAGCCAAGGCTCCAGGGCGTTTAGTGAGACCCAGTACTTC. It translates to CASSQGSRAFSETQYF. The rearrangement joins TRBV4-1 to TRBJ2-5; weak D call: TRBD1 (5 bases). The V gene's germline CDR1 is MGHRA and CDR2 YSYEKL. Trimming pared 1 base from V and 5 bases from J, leaving 17 bases between. There are 16 residues in the CDR3.

There are a few counts of this clonotype. The chain is built from TRBV29-1 and TRBJ2-3, with 11 bases fitting TRBD2. The CDR3 is 15 residues long. Per the germline V gene, CDR1 is SQVTM and CDR2 is ANQGSEA. Unmatched junction bases numbered 4, after V lost 1 base and J lost 4 bases. The CDR3 is CSVEVSGGAADTQYF. DNA of the CDR3: TGCAGCGTTGAAGTTAGCGGGGGGGCGGCAGATACGCAGTATTTT.

There are many counts of this clonotype. The chain combines TRBV7-2 with TRBJ2-3, with 9 bases that match TRBD1. After removal of 5 bases from V and 1 base from J, the junction contained 1 base not matched to a gene. There are 14 residues in the CDR3. CDR1 and CDR2 from the germline V gene are SGHTA and FQGNSA. The CDR3 nucleotides are TGTGCCAGCAGCCGGGACAGGGGCACAGATACGCAGTATTTT. This translates into CASSRDRGTDTQYF.

This clonotype was seen more than once but under ten times. CDR3 sequence (DNA): TGTGCCATTAGACAGGGTCGGTACACCGGGGAGCTGTTTTTT. This sequence encodes CAIRQGRYTGELFF. The chain recombines TRBV6-1 with TRBJ2-2, with 7 positions matching TRBD1. This CDR3 contains 14 residues. Germline assignment: CDR1 MNHNS and CDR2 SASEGT. After removal of 10 bases from V and 3 bases from J, the junction contained 8 bases not matched to a gene.

This clonotype has a handful of counts. The V gene is TRBV5-1, the J gene TRBJ2-1, with D perhaps matching TRBD1 (6 bases). This CDR3 is built from 14 residues. CDR1 and CDR2 from the germline V gene are SGHRS and YFSETQ. Trimming pared 4 bases from V and 4 bases from J, leaving 12 bases between. CDR3 sequence reads: CASSGGSQYNEQFF. The CDR3 bases are TGCGCCAGCAGCGGGGGCTCACAATACAATGAGCAGTTCTTC. The full variable domain, rest sourced from reference TRBV5-1 and TRBJ2-1, is KAGVTQTPRYLIKTRGQQVTLSCSPISGHRSVSWYQQTPGQGLQFLFEYFSETQRNKGNFPGRFSGRQFSNSRSEMNVSTLELGDSALYLCASSGGSQYNEQFFGPGTRLTVL.

This clonotype showed up just a few times. The DNA of the CDR3 is TGTGCCAGCAGGCCTTGGGGCCTCACAGATACGCAGTATTTT. Translating gives CASRPWGLTDTQYF. The chain has TRBV11-2 and TRBJ2-3; a weak D match, TRBD1 (5 bases). V was cut by 6 bases and J by 2 bases, with 12 bases left in between. The CDR3 contains 14 residues. Germline V gives CDR1 SGHAT, CDR2 FQNNGV.

This clonotype was seen a handful of times. This sequence joins TRBV5-1 and TRBJ2-6; D gene uncertain. CDR1 and CDR2 (germline): SGHRS, YFSETQ. Trimming removed 4 bases at V and 1 base at J, with 18 bases between. This CDR3 is 18 amino acids long. As DNA, the CDR3 is TGCGCCAGCAGCCGACCTCGATACGCCCCATCTGGGGCCAACGTCCTGACTTTC. Amino acids: CASSRPRYAPSGANVLTF.

This rearrangement joins TRBV7-9 to TRBJ1-5, with D uncertain. The CDR3 loop spans 14 amino acids. Trimming took 2 bases from V and 1 from J, leaving 6 bases between them. The germline CDR1 and CDR2 sequences are SEHNR and FQNEAQ (reference sequence). Here the CDR3 DNA reads TGTGCCAGCAGCTTATCGGACAGCAATCAGCCCCAGCATTTT. Translating it yields CASSLSDSNQPQHF. The full variable domain, completed using reference TRBV7-9 and TRBJ1-5, is DTGVSQNPRHKITKRGQNVTFRCDPISEHNRLYWYRQTLGQGPEFLTYFQNEAQLEKSRLLSDRFSAERPKGSFSTLEIQRTEQGDSAMYLCASSLSDSNQPQHFGDGTRLSIL.

A single count supports this clonotype. The V gene is TRBV5-4, the J gene TRBJ1-6; D gene ambiguous. The germline gives CDR1 SGHNT, CDR2 YYREEE (reference sequence). The CDR3 is 14 residues long. Trimming cost V 0 bases and J 12 bases, with 13 bases left between them. CDR3 sequence: CASSLAGGIVPLHF. The DNA of the CDR3 is TGTGCCAGCAGCTTGGCAGGCGGAATTGTACCCCTCCACTTT.

This clonotype has only a few counts. The chain recombines TRBV6-2 or TRBV6-3 with TRBJ2-7, with TRBD2 as a possible D gene (6 bases). In germline, CDR1 is MNHEY, CDR2 SVGEGT. Trimming stripped 4 bases from V and 0 bases from J, with 10 bases between. The CDR3 covers 14 residues. The CDR3 sequence: CASSWGGSSYEQYF. The CDR3 region has the DNA TGTGCCAGCAGTTGGGGAGGAAGCTCCTACGAGCAGTACTTC.